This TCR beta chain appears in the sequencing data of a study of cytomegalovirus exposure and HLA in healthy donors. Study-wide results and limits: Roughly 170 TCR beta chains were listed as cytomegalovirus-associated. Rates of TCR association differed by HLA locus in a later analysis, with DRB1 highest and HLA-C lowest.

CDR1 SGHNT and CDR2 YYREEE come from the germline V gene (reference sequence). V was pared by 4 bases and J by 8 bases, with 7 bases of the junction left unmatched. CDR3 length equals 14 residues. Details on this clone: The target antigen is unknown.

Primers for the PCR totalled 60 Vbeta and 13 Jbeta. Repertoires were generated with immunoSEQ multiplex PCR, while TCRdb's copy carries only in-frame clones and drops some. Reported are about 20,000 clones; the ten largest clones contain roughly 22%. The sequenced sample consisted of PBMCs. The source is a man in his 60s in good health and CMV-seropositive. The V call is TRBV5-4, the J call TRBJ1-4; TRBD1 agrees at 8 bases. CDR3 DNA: TGTGCCAGCAGCCGGACAGGGAAGGAGGAAAAACTGTTTTTT. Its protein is CASSRTGKEEKLFF.